This passage covers 21 T cell receptor beta chains from one sample sequenced in a study of patients and donors after allogeneic stem cell transplantation. TCRdb passed the RT-PCR reads through MiXCR, listing each CDR3 protein once. The data contain 84,000 or so distinct CDR3 sequences, under 50% of them singletons. The sequenced sample consisted of blood, either unsorted or a sorted T cell fraction (not recorded which). The receptors were gathered from a human donor who was either an allogeneic HSCT recipient or a stem cell or donor lymphocyte infusion donor (not recorded which). It is not recorded whose cells these are; they may come from a transplant donor.

The J gene is TRBJ2-7, the V gene TRBV13; TRBD2 might be the D (5 bases). Germline lookup yields CDR1 PRHDT and CDR2 FYEKMQ (reference sequence). This CDR3 has 15 residues. V was trimmed by 5 bases and J by 7 bases, leaving 21 bases between them. The CDR3, as DNA: TGTGCCAGCAGCCTACTCCGGGATCCTGGGAGAGAGCAGTACTTC. Protein product: CASSLLRDPGREQYF. Based on the CDR3 plus reference TRBV13 and TRBJ2-7, the full variable domain is AAGVIQSPRHLIKEKRETATLKCYPIPRHDTVYWYQQGPGQDPQFLISFYEKMQSDKGSIPDRFSAQQFSDYHSELNMSSLELGDSALYFCASSLLRDPGREQYFGPGTRLTVT.

This clonotype turned up a few times. CDR3 coding DNA: TGTGCCAGCAGTTACTCTTACGGGACCAACTATGGCTACACCTTC. It is translated as CASSYSYGTNYGYTF. V usage is TRBV6-5 and J usage is TRBJ1-2; tentatively, D is TRBD1 (5 bases). In germline, CDR1 is MNHEY, CDR2 SVGAGI. Between the trimmed V and J ends, which lost 0 bases and 2 bases, there was a span of 10 bases. CDR3 length: 15 amino acids.

This clonotype has only a few counts. The rearrangement joins TRBV12-3 or TRBV12-4 to TRBJ1-6; TRBD1 agrees at 9 bases. Trimming removed 6 bases from V and 6 bases from J; junction bases left unmatched: 6. The CDR3 is 15 residues long. The CDR3: CASSAQGAINSPLHF. The CDR3 DNA reads TGTGCCAGCAGCGCACAGGGGGCGATTAATTCACCCCTCCACTTT.

This clonotype occurred once. This chain connects TRBV18 to TRBJ1-5; TRBD1 might be the D (5 bases). Germline-derived CDR1 and CDR2 are KGHSH and LQKENI. V was clipped by 6 bases and J by 10 bases, with 16 bases between them. The CDR3 covers 13 residues. CDR3 loop: CASSQGFAVPQHF. In nucleotides, the CDR3 is TGTGCCAGCTCCCAGGGATTTGCCGTCCCCCAGCATTTT.

V gene TRBV3-1 combines with J gene TRBJ2-3, with 10 nucleotides matching TRBD2. After removal of 1 base from V and 4 bases from J, the junction contained 5 bases not matched to a gene. Germline V gene sequence: CDR1 LGHDT, CDR2 YNNKEL (reference sequence). CDR3 size: 16 residues. The CDR3 is CASSQASGRSSDTQYF. The CDR3 DNA follows: TGTGCCAGCAGCCAAGCTAGCGGGAGATCGTCAGATACGCAGTATTTT.

Only a few counts were recorded for this clonotype. The rearrangement uses TRBV29-1 and TRBJ1-1; possibly TRBD1 for D (6 bases). Germline CDR1 is SQVTM and CDR2 is ANQGSEA. V dropped 2 bases and J dropped 1 base, with 11 bases sitting between them. The CDR3 extends over 14 amino acids. Written as DNA, the CDR3 is TGCAGCGTTGAATTTAGGGGGGCGAACACTGAAGCTTTCTTT. Its protein is CSVEFRGANTEAFF.

J is TRBJ1-4 and V is TRBV29-1; TRBD1 might be the D (5 bases). The CDR3 totals 14 residues. V was shortened by 5 bases and J by 5 bases, with 15 bases between the two germline ends. CDR1 SQVTM and CDR2 ANQGSEA come from the germline V gene. The CDR3 region has the DNA TGCAGCGTTACGCGGGACCGTAGGAATGAAAAACTGTTTTTT. Amino acids: CSVTRDRRNEKLFF.

The chain is built from TRBV5-1 and TRBJ2-4; possible D gene TRBD1, 6 bases. Germline V gene sequence: CDR1 SGHRS, CDR2 YFSETQ. The ends were cut back, 1 base at V and 0 bases at J, with 14 bases in the middle. The CDR3 covers 17 residues. CDR3 loop: CASSLMDRGLAKNIQYF. In DNA form, the CDR3 reads TGCGCCAGCAGCTTGATGGACAGAGGGCTAGCCAAAAACATTCAGTACTTC.

The genes are TRBV12-3 or TRBV12-4 and TRBJ1-4; the D gene is possibly TRBD1 (5 bases). V was cut by 1 base and J by 0 bases, with 9 bases left in between. The CDR3 has 16 residues. The CDR3 bases are TGTGCCAGCAGTTTAGGACAGCTCACAACTAATGAAAAACTGTTTTTT. This translates into CASSLGQLTTNEKLFF.

CDR3 region: CASRIPGGSNTEAFF. CDR3 nucleotide sequence: TGTGCCAGCAGAATCCCCGGAGGATCAAACACTGAAGCTTTCTTT. The chain uses TRBV27 and TRBJ1-1; D unresolved. The CDR3 extends over 15 amino acids. V was cut by 6 bases and J by 2 bases, with 16 bases left in between. Germline CDR1 MNHEY, CDR2 SMNVEV (reference sequence).

This clonotype was picked up a small number of times. The J gene is TRBJ1-5, the V gene TRBV6-5, with 7 bases aligning to TRBD1. J lost 0 bases, V lost 4 bases, and 12 bases had no gene match. The CDR3 consists of 18 residues. CDR1 MNHEY and CDR2 SVGAGI come from the germline V gene. CDR3: CASSLGGDSPYSNQPQHF. Written as DNA, the CDR3 is TGTGCCAGCAGTTTGGGGGGGGACAGCCCTTATAGCAATCAGCCCCAGCATTTT.

This clonotype was recorded once. This rearrangement joins TRBV7-9 to TRBJ1-1; D gene ambiguous. Deletions cut 1 base from V and 8 bases from J, with 14 bases between. The length of the CDR3 is 14 residues. Germline-derived CDR1 and CDR2 are SEHNR and FQNEAQ (reference sequence). CDR3 sequence reads: CASSLVSRSTEAFF. Here the CDR3 DNA reads TGTGCCAGCAGCTTAGTCTCCAGGTCCACGGAAGCTTTCTTT. The full variable domain, with the rest looked up from reference TRBV7-9 and TRBJ1-1, is DTGVSQNPRHKITKRGQNVTFRCDPISEHNRLYWYRQTLGQGPEFLTYFQNEAQLEKSRLLSDRFSAERPKGSFSTLEIQRTEQGDSAMYLCASSLVSRSTEAFFGQGTRLTVV.

As regards this clonotype: A junction end diverges from the germline sequence, so it may reflect a read error. The CDR3 nucleotides read TGTGCTAGCAGCTCTCGGGCCACAGGCACAGATACGCAGTATTTT. Translated, it gives CASSSRATGTDTQYF. The chain carries TRBV7-7 and TRBJ2-3; D unclear. Germline V gives CDR1 SSHAT, CDR2 FNYEAQ (reference sequence). CDR3 length: 15 amino acids.

The DNA of the CDR3 is TGCAGTGCTAGAGATTGGGGGACCAGGGGGCTCACAGATACGCAGTATTTT. Translation: CSARDWGTRGLTDTQYF. The genes are TRBV20-1 and TRBJ2-3, with 8 bases fitting TRBD1. Germline V gene lookup returns CDR1 DFQATT and CDR2 SNEGSKA (reference sequence). V lost 0 bases, J lost 2 bases, and 10 bases stayed unmatched. This CDR3 region has 17 residues.

The chain carries TRBV12-3 or TRBV12-4 and TRBJ1-5, with D unresolved. Trimming shortened V by 3 bases and J by 1 base, and 4 bases separated the two germline ends. The CDR3 runs to 13 residues. The CDR3 reads CASSFVSNQPQHF. The CDR3 coding sequence is TGTGCCAGCAGTTTTGTAAGCAATCAGCCCCAGCATTTT.

V and J are TRBV7-2 and TRBJ2-2; the match to TRBD2 covers 10 bases. Germline assignment: CDR1 SGHTA and CDR2 FQGNSA. Unmatched junction bases numbered 3, after V lost 1 base and J lost 7 bases. This CDR3 region has 15 residues. The CDR3 loop is CASSLVLAGFGELFF. CDR3 coding DNA: TGTGCCAGCAGCTTAGTACTAGCGGGATTCGGGGAGCTGTTTTTT.

The CDR3 here is CASSYSDGGLAGELFF. CDR3 nucleotides: TGTGCCAGCAGTTACTCTGATGGGGGACTCGCCGGGGAGCTGTTTTTT. V gene TRBV6-5 combines with J gene TRBJ2-2; weak D call: TRBD2 (6 bases). The CDR3 spans 16 residues. The V gene's germline CDR1 is MNHEY and CDR2 SVGAGI. The V and J ends lost 0 bases and 6 bases respectively, with 14 bases between them.

This chain joins TRBV28 and TRBJ1-5; D uncertain. The CDR3 covers 16 residues. Per germline, CDR1 MDHEN and CDR2 SYDVKM. V was cut by 3 bases and J by 8 bases, with 20 bases left in between. The DNA for the CDR3 is TGTGCCAGCAGTTTCCTTCCAACACCCTTTGGAAAGCCCCAGCATTTT. Encoded protein: CASSFLPTPFGKPQHF.

This clonotype was seen only a few times. The V call is TRBV6-2 or TRBV6-3, the J call TRBJ1-1; D uncertain. This CDR3 has 12 residues. Trimming shortened V by 0 bases and J by 1 base, and 0 bases separated the two germline ends. Germline V CDR1 and CDR2: MNHEY, SVGEGT. Here the CDR3 DNA reads TGTGCCAGCAGTTACTCGAACACTGAAGCTTTCTTT. Its translation: CASSYSNTEAFF.

The gene calls are TRBV27 and TRBJ1-2, with 7 bases aligning to TRBD1. The length of the CDR3 is 14 residues. CDR1 is MNHEY, CDR2 SMNVEV, per germline (reference sequence). J was trimmed by 6 bases and V by 0 bases; bases with no gene match: 4. The CDR3 nucleotides read TGTGCCAGCAGTTTATCCCGGGACAGCCATGGCTACACCTTC. Translated: CASSLSRDSHGYTF.

This clonotype turned up a few times. The genes are TRBV10-3 and TRBJ1-3; tentative D call: TRBD1 (5 bases). Per the germline V gene, CDR1 is ENHRY and CDR2 is SYGVKD. The CDR3 spans 13 residues. V lost 6 bases, J lost 7 bases, and 13 bases lay in between. CDR3 protein: CAIRDKGDNTIYF. The CDR3 bases are TGTGCCATCAGAGACAAAGGGGATAACACCATATATTTT.